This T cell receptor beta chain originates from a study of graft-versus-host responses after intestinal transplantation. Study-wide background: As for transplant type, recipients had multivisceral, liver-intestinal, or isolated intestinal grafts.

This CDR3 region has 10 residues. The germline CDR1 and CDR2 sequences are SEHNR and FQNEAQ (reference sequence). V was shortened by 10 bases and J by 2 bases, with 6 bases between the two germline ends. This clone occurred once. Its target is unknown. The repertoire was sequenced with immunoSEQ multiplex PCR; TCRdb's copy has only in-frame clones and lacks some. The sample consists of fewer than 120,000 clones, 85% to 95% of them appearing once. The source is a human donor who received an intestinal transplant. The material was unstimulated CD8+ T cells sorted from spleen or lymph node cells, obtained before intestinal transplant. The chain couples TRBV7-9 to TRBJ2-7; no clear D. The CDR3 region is CATRPYEQYF. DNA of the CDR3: TGTGCCACCCGACCCTACGAGCAGTACTTC.